This TCR beta chain was identified during a study of blood T cell repertoires in COVID-19. Whole-study context: The samples span acute and convalescent COVID-19 from the United States, Italy and Spain.

Per the authors' pipeline: Amplified reference gene primers provided the basis for estimating nucleated cell counts. Libraries were prepared by immunoSEQ multiplex PCR; TCRdb keeps only in-frame clonotypes and omits some of them. V and J calls and clone size are given by that table; D and trimming were obtained from the DNA. The table has under 250,000 clones, more than 75% seen once. The V and J ends lost 2 bases and 7 bases respectively, with 14 bases between them. Per the germline V gene, CDR1 is SGHTA and CDR2 is FQGNSA. The CDR3 loop spans 15 amino acids. The V gene is TRBV7-2, the J gene TRBJ2-2, with D tentatively TRBD1 (5 bases). This sequence was found in a woman aged 60-70 years who had recovered from COVID-19. Sequenced input: peripheral blood. The CDR3, as DNA: TGTGCCAGCAGCTTAAGGACCCGGCAGGGCGGGGAGCTGTTTTTT. Translation gives CASSLRTRQGGELFF.